The present T cell receptor beta chain was sequenced within a study of CD8+CD57+ T cells in acquired aplastic anemia. Study summary: The study obtained an average of about 3.1 ug of DNA from sorted CD4+ and CD8+ cells.

CDR3 length: 15 amino acids. Germline V gene lookup returns CDR1 SGHVS and CDR2 FQNEAQ. The V end lost 0 bases, the J end lost 13 bases, and 21 bases lay between the germline ends. This clonotype showed up just once. By flow cytometry, patients selected for sequencing had shown an expansion of CD8+CD57+ cells. TCR beta VDJ and CDR3 were profiled, and genomic DNA was the template. MiXCR, run by TCRdb on the reads, gives a single entry per CDR3 protein. The table shows a few hundred thousand distinct CDR3 sequences, with 82% occurring only once. The gene calls are TRBV7-8 and TRBJ1-1; TRBD1 might be the D (5 bases). Sequenced sample: sorted CD4+, CD8+, or CD8+CD57+ T cells (not recorded which) from PBMCs. The TCR originated in a human donor with aplastic anemia. The CDR3 is CASSLAGGPDTEGFF. CDR3 DNA sequence: TGTGCCAGCAGCTTAGCGGGGGGTCCCGATACTGAGGGTTTCTTT.